One and the same sample provided the 32 T cell receptor beta chains below, sequenced in a study of identical twins. MiXCR, applied by TCRdb to the 5' RACE reads, yields one record per CDR3 protein. The repertoire holds 420,000 or so distinct CDR3 sequences, around 20% seen once, with 12% in the top ten. Source material: naive T cells sorted from blood. These receptors were collected from a man aged 50 or older in good health.

The gene calls are TRBV6-1 and TRBJ2-1, with TRBD1 matching over 7 bases. The CDR3 spans 14 residues. V was clipped by 7 bases and J by 9 bases; unmatched bases: 12. The V gene's germline CDR1 is MNHNS and CDR2 SASEGT. Written as DNA, the CDR3 is TGTGCCAGCACCTTTACAGGGGCTAAGTCTGAGCAGTTCTTC. It yields the protein CASTFTGAKSEQFF.

Only one count was recorded for this clonotype. This chain joins TRBV7-9 and TRBJ2-3, with D unclear. The CDR3 extends over 14 amino acids. Germline CDR1 and CDR2: SEHNR and FQNEAQ (reference sequence). Trimming cost V 3 bases and J 4 bases, with 11 bases left between them. The CDR3 coding sequence is TGTGCCAGCAGCTTTTCTCCCCGGGCAGATACGCAGTATTTT. Its translation: CASSFSPRADTQYF.

This chain connects TRBV25-1 to TRBJ2-7, with D tentatively TRBD2 (6 bases). CDR3 length equals 13 residues. Looked up from germline, CDR1 is MGHDK and CDR2 is SYGVNS. V lost 1 base and J lost 3, with 7 bases in between. CDR3 sequence (DNA): TGTGCCAGCAGTGAATGGGGACTCTACGAGCAGTACTTC. Its protein product is CASSEWGLYEQYF.

This clonotype was counted many times. The CDR3 loop is CASRPGAGGLTDTQYF. The CDR3 DNA sequence: TGTGCCAGCAGGCCCGGGGCGGGGGGGCTTACAGATACGCAGTATTTT. The chain employs TRBV12-3 or TRBV12-4 and TRBJ2-3; TRBD2 agrees at 9 bases. The CDR3 runs to 16 residues. The junction had 10 bases not matched to a gene; V was cut back by 6 bases and J by 3 bases.

This clonotype was found a few times. The genes are TRBV24-1 and TRBJ2-3; 10 nucleotides agree with TRBD1. In germline, CDR1 is KGHDR, CDR2 SFDVKD. The CDR3 has 18 residues. Trimming cost V 3 bases and J 1 base; bases outside gene matches: 9. Written as DNA, the CDR3 is TGTGCCACCAGTGATCCCCGACAGGGGGCGATGGGCACAGATACGCAGTATTTT. Its translation is CATSDPRQGAMGTDTQYF.

The CDR3 loop is CASSQGPRLSTDTQYF. DNA for the CDR3: TGTGCCAGCAGCCAGGGACCTCGACTTAGCACAGATACGCAGTATTTT. V gene TRBV5-5 combines with J gene TRBJ2-3, with D perhaps given as TRBD1 or TRBD2 (5 bases each). Germline CDR1 SGHKS, CDR2 YYEKEE (reference sequence). The CDR3 length is 16 residues. Trimming removed 4 bases at V and 0 bases at J, with 15 bases between.

This clonotype was seen ten or more times. The chain's CDR3 is CASSPKGGLAASDTQYF. The DNA for the CDR3 is TGTGCCAGCAGCCCCAAGGGGGGTCTAGCTGCTTCAGATACGCAGTATTTT. This sequence joins TRBV6-1 and TRBJ2-3, with D tentatively TRBD1 or TRBD2 (6 bases each). The CDR3 loop spans 17 amino acids. Trimming cost V 6 bases and J 4 bases, with 23 bases left between them. CDR1 MNHNS and CDR2 SASEGT come from the germline V gene.

There are a few counts of this clonotype. The chain joins TRBV20-1 to TRBJ2-5; 9 nucleotides align to TRBD1. V was clipped by 5 bases and J by 4 bases; unmatched bases: 5. The CDR3 runs to 13 residues. Germline-derived CDR1 and CDR2 are DFQATT and SNEGSKA (reference sequence). The CDR3 DNA is TGCAGTGCTGGATGGACAGGGGTAGAGACCCAGTACTTC. As protein: CSAGWTGVETQYF.

Comment on this clonotype: At one of its ends the junction is not consistent with the germline gene, which may arise from a read error. This rearrangement joins TRBV12-3 or TRBV12-4 to TRBJ2-5; D gene uncertain. The CDR3 contains 13 residues. The DNA for the CDR3 is TGTGCCGGCAGTTTCAGGCATGGAGAGACCCAGTACTTC. It codes for CAGSFRHGETQYF.

In its sample, this clonotype was seen many times. This sequence joins TRBV5-1 and TRBJ1-6; D is unresolved. There are 14 residues in the CDR3. In germline, CDR1 is SGHRS, CDR2 YFSETQ. The V gene lost 1 base and the J gene lost 8 bases, with 10 bases spanning the gap. For the CDR3, the DNA is TGCGCCAGCAGCTTGCCGGACGGAGATTCACCCCTCCACTTT. Protein sequence: CASSLPDGDSPLHF.

This clonotype turned up a few times. The CDR3 region has the DNA TGTGCCAGCAGTCCGGGAAACTACGAGCAGTACTTC. Translating it yields CASSPGNYEQYF. The V gene is TRBV12-3 or TRBV12-4, the J gene TRBJ2-7; a possible D gene is TRBD2 (5 bases). The V end lost 5 bases, the J end lost 3 bases, and 8 bases lay between the germline ends. This CDR3 is built from 12 residues.

This clonotype was recorded a few times. This sequence joins TRBV20-1 and TRBJ2-1, with D unclear. The CDR3 is 17 amino acids. The germline V gene encodes CDR1 DFQATT and CDR2 SNEGSKA (reference sequence). The V gene lost 0 bases and the J gene lost 5 bases, with 20 bases spanning the gap. The CDR3 sequence: CSARDGPITFLNNEQFF. The CDR3 region has the DNA TGCAGTGCTAGAGATGGTCCCATTACTTTTCTAAACAATGAGCAGTTCTTC.

This chain links TRBV20-1 with TRBJ2-5, with D maybe TRBD2 (5 bases). The ends were cut back, 5 bases at V and 1 base at J, with 17 bases in the middle. The germline V gene has CDR1 DFQATT and CDR2 SNEGSKA (reference sequence). CDR3 length equals 15 residues. The CDR3 DNA follows: TGCAGTGCTGAGAGGGCAGACCTAGCCCAAGAGACCCAGTACTTC. Its protein product is CSAERADLAQETQYF.

Many counts were recorded for this clonotype. V gene TRBV27 combines with J gene TRBJ2-1; 9 bases are shared with TRBD2. In germline, CDR1 is MNHEY, CDR2 SMNVEV (reference sequence). The CDR3 covers 17 residues. Trimming at V came to 3 bases and at J to 8 bases, leaving 14 bases not matched to a gene. In nucleotides, the CDR3 is TGTGCCAGCAGTTTCCGCCCAGGACTAGCGAAAGGGGATGAGCAGTTCTTC. It is translated as CASSFRPGLAKGDEQFF.

The sample holds a few counts of this clonotype. The CDR3 protein is CASGRGPTYEQYF. The CDR3 DNA follows: TGTGCCAGCGGGCGGGGGCCGACCTACGAGCAGTACTTC. V is TRBV27 and J is TRBJ2-7; TRBD2 might be the D (7 bases). The CDR3 spans 13 residues. Germline V gene sequence: CDR1 MNHEY, CDR2 SMNVEV (reference sequence). V shed 8 bases and J shed 2 bases, with 13 bases lying between them.

Only a few counts were recorded for this clonotype. The chain joins TRBV25-1 to TRBJ2-1; TRBD2 agrees at 16 bases. The germline gives CDR1 MGHDK, CDR2 SYGVNS. There are 16 residues in the CDR3. V dropped 8 bases and J dropped 8; count of bases not matched to a gene: 9. The CDR3 is CASGWGLAGGPDEQFF. For the CDR3, the DNA is TGTGCCAGCGGTTGGGGACTAGCGGGAGGGCCCGATGAGCAGTTCTTC.

The chain couples TRBV20-1 to TRBJ1-3; no reliable D call. CDR1 DFQATT and CDR2 SNEGSKA come from the germline V gene (reference sequence). V lost 0 bases, J lost 0 bases, and 12 bases lay in between. The length of the CDR3 is 16 residues. DNA for the CDR3: TGCAGTGCTAGAGATCTTGGAGGTGTCTCTGGAAACACCATATATTTT. It yields the protein CSARDLGGVSGNTIYF.

The chain is built from TRBV3-1 and TRBJ2-5; TRBD2 might be the D (5 bases). V dropped 0 bases and J dropped 2 bases, with 10 bases sitting between them. CDR3 size: 15 residues. CDR1 and CDR2 (germline): LGHDT, YNNKEL (reference sequence). The CDR3 sequence: CASSQDLEGQETQYF. DNA for the CDR3: TGTGCCAGCAGCCAAGATCTTGAGGGTCAAGAGACCCAGTACTTC.

This clonotype came up many times. The V and J genes are TRBV12-3 or TRBV12-4 and TRBJ2-1, with a possible D match to TRBD1 (6 bases). The CDR3 is 14 amino acids. The V end was cut by 1 base, the J end by 4 bases, with 8 bases between. As DNA, the CDR3 is TGTGCCAGCAGTTTAGGGACAGTTTACAATGAGCAGTTCTTC. It encodes CASSLGTVYNEQFF.

A few counts support this clonotype. This CDR3 is CASSQDLGLNPPGEQFF. The CDR3 DNA reads TGCGCCAGCAGCCAAGATTTGGGACTTAACCCCCCGGGGGAGCAGTTCTTC. J is TRBJ2-1 and V is TRBV4-3; the D gene is possibly TRBD2 (6 bases). The V end was cut by 0 bases, the J end by 10 bases, with 22 bases between. Germline V gene sequence: CDR1 LGHNA, CDR2 YSLEER. The CDR3 length is 17 residues.

The chain recombines TRBV9 with TRBJ2-7; D may be TRBD2 (5 bases). The germline V and J ends were trimmed by 0 bases and 3 bases, with 13 bases remaining between them. The CDR3 runs 15 residues. Germline loops: CDR1 SGDLS, CDR2 YYNGEE. Here the CDR3 reads CASSVEAGELYEQYF. DNA of the CDR3: TGTGCCAGCAGCGTAGAAGCCGGGGAACTCTACGAGCAGTACTTC.

Ten or more counts support this clonotype. The chain has TRBV6-5 and TRBJ2-1; D gene ambiguous. The germline gives CDR1 MNHEY, CDR2 SVGAGI. This CDR3 is 11 amino acids long. Trimming removed 6 bases at V and 8 bases at J, with 8 bases between. The chain's CDR3 is CASSHGDEQFF. DNA of the CDR3: TGTGCCAGCAGCCATGGGGATGAGCAGTTCTTC.

This clonotype was seen repeatedly, ten times or more. The CDR3 nucleotides are TGTGCCAGCAGTCGACCGGGACTCCAAGGAGAGACCCAGTACTTC. This encodes CASSRPGLQGETQYF. The J gene is TRBJ2-5, the V gene TRBV28; possibly TRBD2 for D (6 bases). Germline V lookup: CDR1 MDHEN, CDR2 SYDVKM. The CDR3 runs to 15 residues. V lost 5 bases and J 4 bases, leaving 17 bases between the germline ends.

The J gene is TRBJ2-3, the V gene TRBV3-1, with unresolved D. The CDR3 runs to 15 residues. Germline CDR1 and CDR2: LGHDT and YNNKEL (reference sequence). Trimming removed 3 bases from V and 1 base from J, with 11 bases in between. The CDR3 nucleotides are TGTGCCAGCAGCCACCTGAACGGTGGCACAGATACGCAGTATTTT. Translation gives CASSHLNGGTDTQYF.

There are many counts of this clonotype. The gene calls are TRBV28 and TRBJ2-1; TRBD1 matches 7 bases. CDR3 length: 14 amino acids. J was trimmed by 6 bases and V by 6 bases; bases with no gene match: 8. Per germline, CDR1 MDHEN and CDR2 SYDVKM. This chain's CDR3 is CASSRQGMSNEQFF. For the CDR3, the DNA is TGTGCCAGCAGCAGACAGGGTATGAGCAATGAGCAGTTCTTC.

At least ten counts were recorded for this clonotype. The V and J genes are TRBV9 and TRBJ1-2; 9 nucleotides align to TRBD1. Losses at the gene ends were 2 bases for V and 8 bases for J; bases not matched to a gene: 1. CDR1 and CDR2 (germline): SGDLS, YYNGEE. The CDR3 totals 12 residues. For the CDR3, the DNA is TGTGCCAGCAGCGTTACAGGGGGCGGCTACACCTTC. It encodes CASSVTGGGYTF.

Ten or more counts support this clonotype. The V and J genes are TRBV27 and TRBJ2-7, with D perhaps TRBD1 (7 bases). Germline V gene sequence: CDR1 MNHEY, CDR2 SMNVEV (reference sequence). V was pared by 0 bases and J by 6 bases, with 18 bases between. This CDR3 is built from 16 residues. The CDR3 bases are TGTGCCAGCAGTTTATCCCCAGGGGGGCCCCGGGGCGAGCAGTACTTC. Protein: CASSLSPGGPRGEQYF.

The chain has TRBV3-1 and TRBJ1-1; D is unclear. Germline lookup yields CDR1 LGHDT and CDR2 YNNKEL (reference sequence). V lost 0 bases and J 9 bases, leaving 11 bases between the germline ends. The CDR3 sequence is 13 residues long. CDR3 sequence (DNA): TGTGCCAGCAGCCAAGATCCAAGAGGGAAAGCTTTCTTT. It codes for CASSQDPRGKAFF.

This clonotype was counted between two and nine times. The gene calls are TRBV4-1 and TRBJ1-5; tentatively, D is TRBD1 (5 bases). The CDR3 is made up of 15 amino acids. Trimming took off 0 bases at V and 3 bases at J, with 9 bases between the two ends. Germline assignment: CDR1 MGHRA and CDR2 YSYEKL. CDR3: CASSQDDRNNQPQHF. CDR3 nucleotides: TGCGCCAGCAGCCAAGACGACAGAAACAATCAGCCCCAGCATTTT.

This clonotype was counted between two and nine times. The V call is TRBV20-1, the J call TRBJ1-2, with unresolved D. The germline V and J ends were trimmed by 5 bases and 4 bases, with 8 bases remaining between them. This CDR3 has 11 residues. The germline CDR1 and CDR2 sequences are DFQATT and SNEGSKA (reference sequence). The DNA for the CDR3 is TGCAGTGCTTATAACGGCTATGGCTACACCTTC. This codes for CSAYNGYGYTF.

There are many counts of this clonotype. The chain links TRBV7-6 to TRBJ2-1, with D perhaps TRBD1 or TRBD2 (5 bases each). Germline values: CDR1 SGHVS, CDR2 FNYEAQ. Deletions cut 1 base from V and 6 bases from J, with 10 bases between. The CDR3 is made up of 14 amino acids. The CDR3 protein is CASSLEGRGNEQFF. In DNA, the CDR3 is TGTGCCAGCAGCTTAGAGGGACGGGGCAATGAGCAGTTCTTC.

The gene calls are TRBV20-1 and TRBJ2-6; a weak D match, TRBD2 (6 bases). CDR1 is DFQATT and CDR2 is SNEGSKA in the germline V gene (reference sequence). V gave up 6 bases and J gave up 1 base, with 10 bases separating them. The CDR3 is made up of 14 amino acids. The CDR3 here is CSAPGRSGANVLTF. The CDR3 bases are TGCAGTGCCCCAGGGAGGTCTGGGGCCAACGTCCTGACTTTC.